This TCR beta chain was sequenced in a study of cytomegalovirus exposure and HLA in healthy donors. Study context: Genotyping of under 500 donors showed that 80% to 90% belonged to the Caucasian-associated ancestry cluster. Points from the study as a whole: The classifier reportedly diagnosed cytomegalovirus status with high specificity and sensitivity. Some V segments, TRBV6-2 and TRBV6-3 among them, were indistinguishable and were therefore excluded.

Whether this donor was CMV seropositive was not recorded. PCR employed 60 Vbeta and 13 Jbeta primers. Sequencing used immunoSEQ multiplex PCR; TCRdb keeps in-frame clones, though not all of them. This repertoire shows more than 130,000 clones, 73% found once; its top ten account for approximately 14%. On this clone itself: Antigen: not known.

The CDR3 consists of 16 residues. V gave up 5 bases and J gave up 7 bases; unmatched junction bases: 17. CDR1 and CDR2 (germline): LNHDA, SQIVND (reference sequence). The source material was PBMCs. The clonotype was recovered from a human donor in good health. The chain has TRBV19 and TRBJ2-7; 7 bases fit TRBD1. This chain's CDR3 is CASSYTGVGVLREQYF. CDR3 coding DNA: TGTGCCAGTAGTTATACAGGGGTAGGGGTTCTGAGGGAGCAGTACTTC.